One and the same sample provided the 16 T cell receptor beta chains below, sequenced in a study of blood T cell repertoires in COVID-19. Repertoires were generated with immunoSEQ multiplex PCR, while TCRdb's copy carries only in-frame clones and drops some. Of 20,000 to 30,000 clones in the sample, approximately 78% were seen once. Sequences were obtained from peripheral blood. Receptors were obtained from a woman in her 70s with COVID-19, enrolled during active disease.

V is TRBV16 and J is TRBJ2-6; the D is unclear. CDR1 is KGHSY and CDR2 is FQNENV in the germline V gene. Trimming left V 4 bases short and J 1 base short, with 5 bases between. The CDR3 spans 14 residues. Written as DNA, the CDR3 is TGTGCCAGCAGCCCCTTTTCTGGGGCCAACGTCCTGACTTTC. As protein: CASSPFSGANVLTF.

In its sample, this clone was seen once. The J gene is TRBJ1-2, the V gene TRBV11-3; the D gene is possibly TRBD1 (5 bases). The germline CDR1 and CDR2 sequences are SGHNT and YENEEA. This CDR3 has 15 amino acids. The V end lost 5 bases, the J end lost 8 bases, and 21 bases lay between the germline ends. The CDR3 nucleotides are TGTGCCAGCAGCCACACCCGGGGGGGAGGAGGAGGCTACACCTTC. This translates into CASSHTRGGGGGYTF.

The chain joins TRBV6-5 to TRBJ1-2; TRBD1 matches at 8 bases. Trimming removed 5 bases from V and 8 bases from J; junction bases left unmatched: 7. This CDR3 has 13 amino acids. Per germline, CDR1 MNHEY and CDR2 SVGAGI. The CDR3 DNA sequence: TGTGCCAGCAGTATGGACAGGGCGCGGGGCTACACCTTC. Translation: CASSMDRARGYTF.

The chain couples TRBV9 to TRBJ2-5, with TRBD2 matching over 7 bases. In germline, CDR1 is SGDLS, CDR2 YYNGEE. The CDR3 has 13 residues. V dropped 6 bases and J dropped 1; count of bases not matched to a gene: 3. CDR3 in DNA: TGTGCCAGCAACCGCGGGGGCCAAGAGACCCAGTACTTC. Protein: CASNRGGQETQYF. Filled out from reference TRBV9 and TRBJ2-5, the complete variable domain reads DSGVTQTPKHLITATGQRVTLRCSPRSGDLSVYWYQQSLDQGLQFLIQYYNGEERAKGNILERFSAQQFPDLHSELNLSSLELGDSALYFCASNRGGQETQYFGPGTRLLVL.

This chain joins TRBV12-3 or TRBV12-4 and TRBJ1-2; D is ambiguous. The CDR3 runs 13 residues. Trimming removed 1 base from V and 7 bases from J, with 10 bases in between. For the CDR3, the DNA is TGTGCCAGCAGTTTAGTGTCCGGGATTGGCTACACCTTC. Protein product: CASSLVSGIGYTF.

The DNA for the CDR3 is TGTGCCAGCAGTTTAGGAGACAGGGGTGTACCTGGTACGGAACTGTTTTTT. It codes for CASSLGDRGVPGTELFF. The J gene is TRBJ1-4, the V gene TRBV27; 8 nucleotides align to TRBD1. Germline V CDR1 and CDR2: MNHEY, SMNVEV (reference sequence). Trimming removed 2 bases from V and 12 bases from J; junction bases left unmatched: 17. CDR3 size: 17 residues.

The J gene is TRBJ1-6, the V gene TRBV4-2, with D possibly being TRBD1 (5 bases). This CDR3 is 15 amino acids long. Germline V CDR1 and CDR2: LGHNA, YNFKEQ. V lost 1 base and J lost 9, with 13 bases in between. CDR3 residues: CASSQGGRETSPLHF. In nucleotides, the CDR3 is TGTGCCAGCAGCCAAGGAGGCAGGGAAACTTCACCCCTCCACTTT.

This chain uses TRBV21-1 with TRBJ2-3; the table assigns TRBD1, which was not confirmed against the DNA. TRBV21-1 is designated a pseudogene. The CDR3 runs to 18 residues. The CDR3 DNA reads TGTGCCAGCAGCCGCCCGAGGGGTTACAGGGGGCAAGTAGATACGCAGTATTTT. It translates to CASSRPRGYRGQVDTQYF.

The CDR3 bases are TGTGCCAGCAGTGAAGCGCCGGCAGGGGCGTCCTATGGCTACACCTTC. The encoded protein is CASSEAPAGASYGYTF. The chain uses TRBV6-1 and TRBJ1-2, with D maybe TRBD1 (6 bases). The ends were cut back, 0 bases at V and 4 bases at J, with 15 bases in the middle. In germline, CDR1 is MNHNS, CDR2 SASEGT. There are 16 residues in the CDR3.

The J gene is TRBJ2-1, the V gene TRBV24-1; tentative D call: TRBD1 (5 bases). Germline V gives CDR1 KGHDR, CDR2 SFDVKD. This CDR3 comprises 16 residues. Trimming removed 3 bases from V and 8 bases from J, with 19 bases in between. The chain's CDR3 is CATSDPDKLGGDEQFF. CDR3 nucleotide sequence: TGTGCCACCAGTGATCCGGACAAACTCGGCGGCGATGAGCAGTTCTTC.

The rearrangement links TRBV11-3 to TRBJ2-1; TRBD1 matches at 9 bases. Germline loops: CDR1 SGHNT, CDR2 YENEEA. The CDR3 covers 15 residues. V shed 5 bases, J shed 6 bases, and the junction held 8 bases outside the gene matches. CDR3 DNA sequence: TGTGCCAGCAGCCCGTGGCCGGGACAGGGCAATGAGCAGTTCTTC. The encoded protein is CASSPWPGQGNEQFF. The complete variable domain, with remaining parts taken from reference TRBV11-3 and TRBJ2-1, reads EAGVVQSPRYKIIEKKQPVAFWCNPISGHNTLYWYLQNLGQGPELLIRYENEEAVDDSQLPKDRFSAERLKGVDSTLKIQPAELGDSAVYLCASSPWPGQGNEQFFGPGTRLTVL.

The genes are TRBV4-1 and TRBJ1-4; unclear D gene. The germline V gene encodes CDR1 MGHRA and CDR2 YSYEKL. The CDR3 totals 13 residues. The germline V and J ends were trimmed by 0 bases and 12 bases, with 11 bases remaining between them. The CDR3 nucleotides read TGCGCCAGCAGCCAAGAACCGGCGGTGGAACTGTTTTTT. Translation gives CASSQEPAVELFF.

The rearrangement uses TRBV7-2 and TRBJ1-6, with TRBD1 as a possible D gene (5 bases). V was trimmed by 1 base and J by 8 bases, leaving 12 bases between them. Per the germline V gene, CDR1 is SGHTA and CDR2 is FQGNSA. The CDR3 runs to 15 residues. The CDR3 is CASSLVTRADSPLHF. Here the CDR3 DNA reads TGTGCCAGCAGCTTAGTGACCAGGGCTGATTCACCCCTCCACTTT.

The chain combines TRBV7-2 with TRBJ2-5; maybe TRBD1 (5 bases). This CDR3 region has 16 residues. Trimming stripped 1 base from V and 1 base from J, with 13 bases between. Germline CDR1 SGHTA, CDR2 FQGNSA. CDR3 DNA: TGTGCCAGCAGCTTAGAGGTAGGGGCCTTCCAAGAGACCCAGTACTTC. This gives the protein CASSLEVGAFQETQYF.

This clone was detected once. This chain connects TRBV6-2 or TRBV6-3 to TRBJ2-7; D possibly corresponds to TRBD2 (6 bases). CDR1 is MNHEY and CDR2 is SVGEGT in the germline V gene. The V and J ends lost 5 bases and 7 bases respectively, with 15 bases between them. The CDR3 totals 13 residues. CDR3 sequence reads: CASSPAPRGEQYF. CDR3 nucleotides: TGTGCCAGCAGTCCCGCCCCGCGGGGAGAGCAGTACTTC.

The genes are TRBV29-1 and TRBJ2-5; D may be TRBD2 (6 bases). The CDR3 loop spans 13 amino acids. Per germline, CDR1 SQVTM and CDR2 ANQGSEA. V lost 6 bases and J lost 5, with 16 bases in between. The CDR3 sequence is CSVTQGGRETQYF. The DNA for the CDR3 is TGCAGCGTAACCCAGGGTGGGAGGGAGACCCAGTACTTC. The full variable domain, with the rest looked up from reference TRBV29-1 and TRBJ2-5, is SAVISQKPSRDICQRGTSLTIQCQVDSQVTMMFWYRQQPGQSLTLIATANQGSEATYESGFVIDKFPISRPNLTFSTLTVSNMSPEDSSIYLCSVTQGGRETQYFGPGTRLLVL.